This T cell receptor (beta chain) derives from a study of blood T cell repertoires in COVID-19. For the study at large: The origin of the acute and convalescent COVID-19 samples was the United States, Italy and Spain. Nucleic acid was either cDNA or gDNA, and it came from T cells, B-cell-depleted T cells, or PBMCs.

As processed by the authors: Amplifying reference gene primers gave estimates of nucleated cell counts. Profiled with immunoSEQ multiplex PCR; TCRdb holds only in-frame clones, not every one. For V, J and clone size, that table is used; D and trimming come from the DNA. Here the sample spans over 200,000 clones, 88% being singletons. Germline V gene sequence: CDR1 SGHTA, CDR2 FQGNSA. The CDR3 extends over 17 amino acids. V trimming: 3 bases; J trimming: 0 bases; junction bases outside the gene matches: 9. The TCR originated in a woman in her sixties with acute or convalescent COVID-19. The chain is built from TRBV7-2 and TRBJ1-1, with TRBD1 identical over 8 bases. The source material was peripheral blood. The CDR3, as DNA: TGTGCCAGCAGCTTTAGAATCACAGGGGGACTGAACACTGAAGCTTTCTTT. This gives the protein CASSFRITGGLNTEAFF.